The present entry profiles one T cell receptor (beta chain) with its context. Its antigen is not known. From germline, CDR1 is LNHDA and CDR2 SQIVND (reference sequence). The CDR3 runs to 13 residues. The V end lost 6 bases, the J end lost 3 bases, and 9 bases lay between the germline ends. The sample is drawn from a study of cytomegalovirus exposure and HLA in healthy donors. Study-wide points: In a later analysis, across HLA loci, associated TCR counts were highest for DRB1, lowest for HLA-C. Common viral pathogens (according to a later analysis) appeared linked to several of the most significant clusters.

The PCR employed 60 Vbeta primers together with 13 Jbeta primers. Clones were read by immunoSEQ multiplex PCR, and TCRdb kept only the in-frame ones, dropping some. The repertoire includes around 140,000 clones, under 70% of them detected once, and 5.5% to 7% sits in the top ten. Donors consisted of healthy bone marrow donors. Each donor was nominally healthy when sampled (though unrecorded immune exposures were likely). The receptor was derived from an older woman in good health and CMV-seronegative. The chain combines TRBV19 with TRBJ1-5, with TRBD1 as a possible D gene (5 bases). Sequencing used PBMCs. The CDR3 sequence is CASSRDFNQPQHF. DNA for the CDR3: TGTGCCAGTAGCAGGGACTTCAATCAGCCCCAGCATTTT.